Below are 22 T cell receptor beta chains sequenced from a single sample in a study of control samples from healthy donors and cancer patients. The repertoire was sequenced with immunoSEQ multiplex PCR; TCRdb's copy has only in-frame clones and lacks some. The sample yields 100,000 to 150,000 clones, around 87% seen once. Sequencing was carried out using blood. These receptors were taken from a man aged 55 to 70 in good health.

The chain recombines TRBV18 with TRBJ1-4; the D is unclear. This CDR3 region has 17 residues. The germline V gene has CDR1 KGHSH and CDR2 LQKENI. The V gene lost 6 bases and the J gene lost 2 bases, with 19 bases spanning the gap. The CDR3 nucleotides are TGTGCCAGCTCCCGTTCGGTCGGGTTCGGGACTAATGAAAAACTGTTTTTT. The encoded protein is CASSRSVGFGTNEKLFF.

The rearrangement joins TRBV2 to TRBJ1-2, with D perhaps TRBD1 (5 bases). This CDR3 is built from 13 residues. The V and J ends lost 11 bases and 8 bases respectively, with 21 bases between them. Per the germline V gene, CDR1 is SNHLY and CDR2 is FYNNEI. CDR3: CAGGFVEGKGYTF. CDR3 in DNA: TGTGCCGGGGGGTTTGTGGAGGGGAAGGGCTACACCTTC.

The rearrangement links TRBV12-3 or TRBV12-4 to TRBJ2-7; D uncertain. V was clipped by 3 bases and J by 1 base, with 7 bases between them. This CDR3 region has 13 residues. The CDR3 coding sequence is TGTGCCAGCAGTTTCTCCGGATCCTACGAGCAGTACTTC. Its protein product is CASSFSGSYEQYF.

V is TRBV27 and J is TRBJ1-1; possible D gene TRBD1, 6 bases. The V end was cut by 3 bases, the J end by 2 bases, with 16 bases between. CDR1 is MNHEY, CDR2 SMNVEV, per germline (reference sequence). This CDR3 has 16 residues. The CDR3 coding sequence is TGTGCCAGCAGTTTCACCTTAGGGGGGTCAAACACTGAAGCTTTCTTT. This codes for CASSFTLGGSNTEAFF.

The chain is built from TRBV19 and TRBJ1-5; no reliable D call. Germline V CDR1 and CDR2: LNHDA, SQIVND (reference sequence). The CDR3 totals 13 residues. The V and J ends lost 1 base and 9 bases respectively, with 10 bases between them. In DNA, the CDR3 is TGTGCCAGTAGTATAGGGGAAGGGTTGCCCCAGCATTTT. Its translation: CASSIGEGLPQHF.

The count of this clone is one. The chain is built from TRBV7-9 and TRBJ2-3; TRBD2 matches 10 bases. This CDR3 is 16 amino acids long. The germline V gene has CDR1 SEHNR and CDR2 FQNEAQ (reference sequence). With 5 bases clipped from V and 0 bases from J, the junction kept 5 bases outside the gene matches. The CDR3 sequence: CASSASGGGSTDTQYF. For the CDR3, the DNA is TGTGCCAGCAGCGCAAGCGGGGGGGGGAGCACAGATACGCAGTATTTT.

The V and J genes are TRBV19 and TRBJ1-5; perhaps TRBD1 as D (5 bases). The V end lost 3 bases, the J end lost 7 bases, and 13 bases lay between the germline ends. Germline loops: CDR1 LNHDA, CDR2 SQIVND (reference sequence). CDR3 length: 14 residues. The CDR3 DNA reads as TGTGCCAGTAGTATCGGGGGAGGGGAACAGCCCCAGCATTTT. It translates to CASSIGGGEQPQHF. Based on the CDR3 plus reference TRBV19 and TRBJ1-5, the full variable domain is DGGITQSPKYLFRKEGQNVTLSCEQNLNHDAMYWYRQDPGQGLRLIYYSQIVNDFQKGDIAEGYSVSREKKESFPLTVTSAQKNPTAFYLCASSIGGGEQPQHFGDGTRLSIL.

V and J are TRBV6-5 and TRBJ1-5, with D perhaps matching TRBD1 (5 bases). Looked up from germline, CDR1 is MNHEY and CDR2 is SVGAGI. V was clipped by 5 bases and J by 2 bases, with 10 bases between them. CDR3 length: 14 residues. The CDR3 region has the DNA TGTGCCAGCAGTCTGCTGGGGGGCAATCAGCCCCAGCATTTT. It yields the protein CASSLLGGNQPQHF.

The V call is TRBV9, the J call TRBJ2-2; D remains unclear. This CDR3 is 15 amino acids long. The V gene's germline CDR1 is SGDLS and CDR2 YYNGEE. With 3 bases removed from V and 3 bases from J, the gap between germline ends came to 12 bases. CDR3 bases: TGTGCCAGCAGCGCCCACCGAGCGCACACCGGGGAGCTGTTTTTT. Its protein is CASSAHRAHTGELFF.

V and J are TRBV27 and TRBJ1-6, with D possibly being TRBD1 (5 bases). V lost 4 bases and J 10 bases, leaving 14 bases between the germline ends. The CDR3 has 14 residues. CDR1 and CDR2 from the germline V gene are MNHEY and SMNVEV (reference sequence). In DNA form, the CDR3 reads TGTGCCAGCAGTTCCGGACCTTGGGGCTCACCCCTCCACTTT. Its protein is CASSSGPWGSPLHF.

The table lists this clone with a count of one. This chain links TRBV19 with TRBJ2-6; the D gene is possibly TRBD2 (6 bases). This CDR3 is built from 18 residues. Germline V gene sequence: CDR1 LNHDA, CDR2 SQIVND (reference sequence). Trimming took off 5 bases at V and 1 base at J, with 18 bases between the two ends. The CDR3 here is CASSPSRLGRSGANVLTF. Written as DNA, the CDR3 is TGTGCCAGTAGTCCCTCGCGGTTGGGGAGGTCTGGGGCCAACGTCCTGACTTTC.

V and J are TRBV27 and TRBJ2-7, with TRBD1 as a possible D gene (6 bases). Germline V gene data show CDR1 as MNHEY and CDR2 as SMNVEV (reference sequence). The CDR3 is 15 residues long. The germline V and J ends were trimmed by 6 bases and 5 bases, with 20 bases remaining between them. This CDR3 is CASSPRLTGLNEQYF. In DNA form, the CDR3 reads TGTGCCAGCAGCCCGAGGCTGACAGGTTTGAACGAGCAGTACTTC.

The rearrangement links TRBV21-1 to TRBJ1-5. TRBV21-1 has pseudogene status. The CDR3 has 16 amino acids. DNA of the CDR3: TGTGCCAGCCCCCTTGGACGGGGGCGCAGCAATCAGCCCCAGCATTTT. Translating it yields CASPLGRGRSNQPQHF.

This clone turned up a few times. V is TRBV7-2 and J is TRBJ1-4; unclear D gene. CDR3 length equals 17 residues. V was shortened by 3 bases and J by 7 bases, with 21 bases between the two germline ends. CDR1 is SGHTA, CDR2 FQGNSA, per germline. The chain's CDR3 is CASSFSGLHGLVEKLFF. For the CDR3, the DNA is TGTGCCAGCAGCTTTTCGGGTCTCCACGGGCTCGTTGAAAAACTGTTTTTT.

The chain employs TRBV3-1 (or the pseudogene TRBV3-2) and TRBJ2-3, with D possibly being TRBD1 (5 bases). The CDR3 sequence is 12 residues long. V was pared by 1 base and J by 12 bases, with 11 bases between. Germline V gene lookup returns CDR1 LGHDT and CDR2 YNNKEL (reference sequence). The CDR3 loop is CASSQVQGTQYF. The CDR3, as DNA: TGTGCCAGCAGCCAAGTTCAGGGAACCCAGTATTTT.

This clone has just one count. The chain links TRBV5-1 to TRBJ2-1; D is perhaps TRBD2 (7 bases). Trimming removed 2 bases at V and 3 bases at J, with 12 bases between. This CDR3 spans 15 amino acids. In germline, CDR1 is SGHRS, CDR2 YFSETQ. CDR3 sequence (DNA): TGCGCCAGCAGCTTTACGGGGGGACACTACAATGAGCAGTTCTTC. Amino acids: CASSFTGGHYNEQFF. Based on the CDR3 plus reference TRBV5-1 and TRBJ2-1, the full variable domain is KAGVTQTPRYLIKTRGQQVTLSCSPISGHRSVSWYQQTPGQGLQFLFEYFSETQRNKGNFPGRFSGRQFSNSRSEMNVSTLELGDSALYLCASSFTGGHYNEQFFGPGTRLTVL.

The gene calls are TRBV7-8 and TRBJ2-1; TRBD2 matches 9 bases. The CDR3 sequence is 18 residues long. The germline CDR1 and CDR2 sequences are SGHVS and FQNEAQ. The V and J ends lost 4 bases and 3 bases, in that order; junction bases with no gene match: 13. Here the CDR3 reads CASSYIAGELADYNEQFF. In nucleotides, the CDR3 is TGTGCCAGCAGCTATATAGCGGGGGAGCTAGCTGACTACAATGAGCAGTTCTTC.

The CDR3 reads CASSFRDWANVLTF. CDR3 nucleotides: TGTGCCAGCAGCTTCAGGGACTGGGCCAACGTCCTGACTTTC. The chain combines TRBV5-6 with TRBJ2-6, with D perhaps matching TRBD2 (6 bases). This CDR3 comprises 14 residues. The V gene lost 2 bases and the J gene lost 5 bases, with 8 bases spanning the gap. Germline CDR1 SGHDT, CDR2 YYEEEE.

The rearrangement joins TRBV5-4 to TRBJ2-7; maybe TRBD1 (6 bases). Germline lookup yields CDR1 SGHNT and CDR2 YYREEE (reference sequence). CDR3 length: 14 residues. Trimming shortened V by 4 bases and J by 2 bases, and 13 bases separated the two germline ends. CDR3 in amino acids: CASSPGQTPYEQYF. For the CDR3, the DNA is TGTGCCAGCAGCCCGGGACAAACCCCCTACGAGCAGTACTTC.

The chain recombines TRBV19 with TRBJ1-2, with 7 bases that match TRBD1. This CDR3 spans 15 amino acids. Per germline, CDR1 LNHDA and CDR2 SQIVND (reference sequence). Trimming at V came to 7 bases and at J to 6 bases, leaving 14 bases not matched to a gene. The CDR3 bases are TGTGCCAGTAACACATTCAGGGGGAGTGGAAATGGCTACACCTTC. Its translation is CASNTFRGSGNGYTF. Based on the CDR3 plus reference TRBV19 and TRBJ1-2, the full variable domain is DGGITQSPKYLFRKEGQNVTLSCEQNLNHDAMYWYRQDPGQGLRLIYYSQIVNDFQKGDIAEGYSVSREKKESFPLTVTSAQKNPTAFYLCASNTFRGSGNGYTFGSGTRLTVV.

J is TRBJ2-7 and V is TRBV14; 7 bases map to TRBD1. Looked up from germline, CDR1 is SGHDN and CDR2 is FVKESK. V trimming: 1 base; J trimming: 4 bases; junction bases outside the gene matches: 7. The CDR3 runs 15 residues. For the CDR3, the DNA is TGTGCCAGCAGCCAAGTGAGGGGGCGCGCTTACGAGCAGTACTTC. Translation gives CASSQVRGRAYEQYF.

The chain is built from TRBV19 and TRBJ2-1, with 9 bases matching TRBD2. Per the germline V gene, CDR1 is LNHDA and CDR2 is SQIVND (reference sequence). This CDR3 has 14 residues. V lost 3 bases and J lost 4; bases outside the gene matches: 1. CDR3 sequence: CASSMSGGYNEQFF. The CDR3 region has the DNA TGTGCCAGTAGTATGAGCGGGGGGTACAATGAGCAGTTCTTC.